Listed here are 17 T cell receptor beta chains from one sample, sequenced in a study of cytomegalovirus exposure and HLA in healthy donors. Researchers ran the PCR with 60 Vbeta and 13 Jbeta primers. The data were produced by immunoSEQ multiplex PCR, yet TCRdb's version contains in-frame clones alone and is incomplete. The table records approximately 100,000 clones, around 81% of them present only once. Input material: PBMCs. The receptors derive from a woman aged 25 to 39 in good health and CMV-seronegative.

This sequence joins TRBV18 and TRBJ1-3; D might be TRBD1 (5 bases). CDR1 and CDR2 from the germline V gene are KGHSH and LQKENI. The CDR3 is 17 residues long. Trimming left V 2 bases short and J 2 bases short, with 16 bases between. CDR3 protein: CASSPGSPQTAGNTIYF. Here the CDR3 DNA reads TGTGCCAGCTCACCAGGGTCGCCACAGACAGCTGGAAACACCATATATTTT.

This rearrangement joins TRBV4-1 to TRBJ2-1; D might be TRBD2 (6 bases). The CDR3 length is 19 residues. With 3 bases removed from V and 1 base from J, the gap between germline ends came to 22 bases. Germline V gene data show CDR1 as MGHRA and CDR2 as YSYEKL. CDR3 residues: CASSHPGLKMGRSYNEQFF. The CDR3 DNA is TGCGCCAGCAGCCATCCGGGACTCAAGATGGGGAGGTCCTACAATGAGCAGTTCTTC.

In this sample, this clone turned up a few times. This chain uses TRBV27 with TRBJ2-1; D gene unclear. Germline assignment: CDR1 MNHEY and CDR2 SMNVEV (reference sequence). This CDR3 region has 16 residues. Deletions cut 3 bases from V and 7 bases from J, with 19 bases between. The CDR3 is CASSFSAALVINEQFF. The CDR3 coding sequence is TGTGCCAGCAGTTTTTCCGCAGCGCTAGTTATAAATGAGCAGTTCTTC.

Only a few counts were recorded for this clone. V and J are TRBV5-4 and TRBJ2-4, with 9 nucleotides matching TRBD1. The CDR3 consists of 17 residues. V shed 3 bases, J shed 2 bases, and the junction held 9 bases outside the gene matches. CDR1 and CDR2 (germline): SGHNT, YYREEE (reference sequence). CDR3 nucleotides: TGTGCCAGCAGCTCGGCCGGGACAGGGATAACCAAAAACATTCAGTACTTC. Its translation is CASSSAGTGITKNIQYF.

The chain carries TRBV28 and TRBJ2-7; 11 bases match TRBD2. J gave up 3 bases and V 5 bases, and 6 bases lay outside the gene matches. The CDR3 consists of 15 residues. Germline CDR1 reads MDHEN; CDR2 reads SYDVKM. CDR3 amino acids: CASSPIAGGVYEQYF. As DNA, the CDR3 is TGTGCCAGCAGTCCGATAGCGGGAGGGGTCTACGAGCAGTACTTC.

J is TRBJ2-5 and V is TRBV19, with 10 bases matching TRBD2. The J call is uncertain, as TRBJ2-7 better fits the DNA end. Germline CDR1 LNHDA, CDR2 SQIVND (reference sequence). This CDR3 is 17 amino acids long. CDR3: CASSIAASGRGLYEQYF. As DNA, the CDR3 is TGTGCCAGTAGTATCGCGGCTAGCGGGAGAGGGCTCTACGAGCAGTACTTC.

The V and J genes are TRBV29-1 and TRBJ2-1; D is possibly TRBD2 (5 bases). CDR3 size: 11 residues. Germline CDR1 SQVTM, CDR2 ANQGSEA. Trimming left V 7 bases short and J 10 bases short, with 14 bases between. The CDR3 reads CSGTGGGEQFF. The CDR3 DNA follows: TGCAGCGGCACCGGAGGCGGCGAGCAGTTCTTC.

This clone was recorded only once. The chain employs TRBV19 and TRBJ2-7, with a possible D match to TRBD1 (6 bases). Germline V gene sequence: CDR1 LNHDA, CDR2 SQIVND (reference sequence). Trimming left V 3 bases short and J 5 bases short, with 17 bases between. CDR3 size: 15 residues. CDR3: CASSIILAKGDEQYF. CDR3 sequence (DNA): TGTGCCAGTAGTATTATTTTGGCCAAGGGGGACGAGCAGTACTTC. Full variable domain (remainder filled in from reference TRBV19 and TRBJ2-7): DGGITQSPKYLFRKEGQNVTLSCEQNLNHDAMYWYRQDPGQGLRLIYYSQIVNDFQKGDIAEGYSVSREKKESFPLTVTSAQKNPTAFYLCASSIILAKGDEQYFGPGTRLTVT.

The CDR3 region is CASSLRAGGPQETQYF. In nucleotides, the CDR3 is TGCGCCAGCAGCTTGCGAGCGGGAGGGCCTCAAGAGACCCAGTACTTC. The rearrangement links TRBV5-1 to TRBJ2-5; 10 bases match TRBD2. V dropped 1 base and J dropped 2; count of bases not matched to a gene: 5. The CDR3 contains 16 residues. The germline V gene encodes CDR1 SGHRS and CDR2 YFSETQ. Full variable domain (outside the CDR3, taken from reference TRBV5-1 and TRBJ2-5): KAGVTQTPRYLIKTRGQQVTLSCSPISGHRSVSWYQQTPGQGLQFLFEYFSETQRNKGNFPGRFSGRQFSNSRSEMNVSTLELGDSALYLCASSLRAGGPQETQYFGPGTRLLVL.

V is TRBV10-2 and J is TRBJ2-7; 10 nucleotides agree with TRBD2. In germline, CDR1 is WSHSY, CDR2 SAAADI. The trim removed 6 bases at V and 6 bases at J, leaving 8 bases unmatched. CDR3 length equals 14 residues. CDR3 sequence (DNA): TGCGCCAGCAGAGCTAGCGGGAGCTCGGGCGAGCAGTACTTC. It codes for CASRASGSSGEQYF.

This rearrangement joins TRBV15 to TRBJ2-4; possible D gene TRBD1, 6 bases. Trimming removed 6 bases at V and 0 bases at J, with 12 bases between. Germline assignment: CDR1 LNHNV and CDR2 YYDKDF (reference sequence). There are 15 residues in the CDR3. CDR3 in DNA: TGTGCCACCAGACCCGGACAGCTAGCCAAAAACATTCAGTACTTC. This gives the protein CATRPGQLAKNIQYF.

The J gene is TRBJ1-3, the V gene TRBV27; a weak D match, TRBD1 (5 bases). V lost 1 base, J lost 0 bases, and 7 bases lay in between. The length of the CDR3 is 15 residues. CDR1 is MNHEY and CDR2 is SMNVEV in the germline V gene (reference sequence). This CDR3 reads CASSLWGDSGNTIYF. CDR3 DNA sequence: TGTGCCAGCAGTTTATGGGGGGACTCTGGAAACACCATATATTTT.

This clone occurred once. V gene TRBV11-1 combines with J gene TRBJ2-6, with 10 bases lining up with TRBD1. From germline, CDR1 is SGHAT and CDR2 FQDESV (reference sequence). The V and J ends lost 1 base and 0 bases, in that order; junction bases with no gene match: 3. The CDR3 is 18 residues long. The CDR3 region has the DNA TGTGCCAGCAGCTTAGATCGGACAGGGGGCTCTGGGGCCAACGTCCTGACTTTC. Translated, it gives CASSLDRTGGSGANVLTF.

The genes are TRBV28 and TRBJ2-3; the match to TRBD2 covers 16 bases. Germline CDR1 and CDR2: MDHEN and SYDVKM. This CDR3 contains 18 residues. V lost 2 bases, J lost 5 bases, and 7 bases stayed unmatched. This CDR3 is CASSLGGLAGGPLDTQYF. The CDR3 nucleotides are TGTGCCAGCAGTTTAGGGGGACTAGCGGGAGGGCCGTTAGATACGCAGTATTTT.

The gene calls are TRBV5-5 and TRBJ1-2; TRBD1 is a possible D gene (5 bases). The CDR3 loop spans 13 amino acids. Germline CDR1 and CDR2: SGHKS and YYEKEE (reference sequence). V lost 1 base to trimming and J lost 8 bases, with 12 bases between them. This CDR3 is CASSLPDSYGYTF. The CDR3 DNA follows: TGTGCCAGCAGCTTGCCCGACAGTTACGGCTACACCTTC.

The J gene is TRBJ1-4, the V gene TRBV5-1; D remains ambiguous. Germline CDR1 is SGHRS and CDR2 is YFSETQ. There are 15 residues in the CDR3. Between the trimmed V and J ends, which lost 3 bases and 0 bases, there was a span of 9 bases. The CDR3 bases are TGCGCCAGCAGCTCCAACAGTGCAACTAATGAAAAACTGTTTTTT. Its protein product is CASSSNSATNEKLFF.

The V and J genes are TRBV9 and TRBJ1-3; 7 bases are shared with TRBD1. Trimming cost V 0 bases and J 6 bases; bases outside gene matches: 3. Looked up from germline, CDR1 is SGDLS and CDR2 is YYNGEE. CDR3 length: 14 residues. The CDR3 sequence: CASSVGQGLNTIYF. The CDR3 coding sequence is TGTGCCAGCAGCGTAGGACAGGGACTAAACACCATATATTTT.